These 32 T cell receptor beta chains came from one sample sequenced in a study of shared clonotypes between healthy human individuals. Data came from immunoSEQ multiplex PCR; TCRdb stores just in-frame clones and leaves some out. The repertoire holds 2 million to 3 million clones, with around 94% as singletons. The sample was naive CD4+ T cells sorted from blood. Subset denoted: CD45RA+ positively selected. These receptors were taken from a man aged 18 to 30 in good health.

The CDR3 DNA reads as TGTGCCAGCAGTTTATATAAGGGGCTAGCGGGATCCAATGAGCAGTTCTTC. Its translation is CASSLYKGLAGSNEQFF. The rearrangement joins TRBV27 to TRBJ2-1; 9 bases match TRBD2. The CDR3 has 17 amino acids. The V gene's germline CDR1 is MNHEY and CDR2 SMNVEV (reference sequence). V shed 1 base, J shed 6 bases, and the junction held 10 bases outside the gene matches.

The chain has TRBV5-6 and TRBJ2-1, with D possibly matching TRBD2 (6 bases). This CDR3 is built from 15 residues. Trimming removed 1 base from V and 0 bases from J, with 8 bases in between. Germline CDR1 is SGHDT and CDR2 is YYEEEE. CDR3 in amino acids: CASSLFGSSYNEQFF. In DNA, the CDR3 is TGTGCCAGCAGCTTGTTCGGGAGCTCCTACAATGAGCAGTTCTTC.

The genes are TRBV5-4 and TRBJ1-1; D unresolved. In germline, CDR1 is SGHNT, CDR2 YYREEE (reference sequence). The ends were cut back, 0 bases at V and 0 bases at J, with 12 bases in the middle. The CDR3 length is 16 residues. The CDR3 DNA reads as TGTGCCAGCAGCTTGGCCGGCCTTTCCATGAACACTGAAGCTTTCTTT. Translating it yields CASSLAGLSMNTEAFF.

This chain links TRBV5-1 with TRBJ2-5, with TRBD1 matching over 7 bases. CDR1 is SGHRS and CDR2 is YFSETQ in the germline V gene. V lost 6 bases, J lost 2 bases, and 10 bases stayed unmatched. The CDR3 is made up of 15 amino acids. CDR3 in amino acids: CASTDTGVGQETQYF. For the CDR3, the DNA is TGCGCCAGCACGGACACAGGGGTGGGGCAAGAGACCCAGTACTTC.

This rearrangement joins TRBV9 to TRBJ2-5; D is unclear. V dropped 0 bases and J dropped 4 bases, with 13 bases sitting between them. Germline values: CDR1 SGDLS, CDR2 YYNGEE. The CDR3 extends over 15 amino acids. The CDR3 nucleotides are TGTGCCAGCAGCGTAGGGTCCTCGGTGGGAGAGACCCAGTACTTC. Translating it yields CASSVGSSVGETQYF.

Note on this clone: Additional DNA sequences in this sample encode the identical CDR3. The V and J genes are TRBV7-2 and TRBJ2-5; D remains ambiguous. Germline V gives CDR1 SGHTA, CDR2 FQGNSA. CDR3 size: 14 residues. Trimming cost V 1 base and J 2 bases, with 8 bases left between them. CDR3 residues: CASSLGRGQETQYF. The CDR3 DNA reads TGTGCCAGCAGCTTAGGTCGTGGGCAAGAGACCCAGTACTTC.

The CDR3 is CASSSRSGTFTGELFF. The CDR3 region has the DNA TGTGCCAGCAGTTCACGTTCCGGGACCTTCACCGGGGAGCTGTTTTTT. The chain has TRBV27 and TRBJ2-2, with D tentatively TRBD1 or TRBD2 (5 bases each). The CDR3 totals 16 residues. Trimming cost V 4 bases and J 4 bases, with 16 bases left between them. The germline gives CDR1 MNHEY, CDR2 SMNVEV (reference sequence).

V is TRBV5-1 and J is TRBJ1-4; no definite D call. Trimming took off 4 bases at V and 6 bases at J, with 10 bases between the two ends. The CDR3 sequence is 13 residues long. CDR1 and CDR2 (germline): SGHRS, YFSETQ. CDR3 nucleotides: TGCGCCAGCAGCAAAGGAGGGTATGAAAAACTGTTTTTT. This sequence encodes CASSKGGYEKLFF.

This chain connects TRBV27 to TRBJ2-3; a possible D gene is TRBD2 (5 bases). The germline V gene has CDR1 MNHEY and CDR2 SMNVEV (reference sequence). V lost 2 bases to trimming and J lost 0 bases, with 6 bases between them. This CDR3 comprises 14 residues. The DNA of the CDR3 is TGTGCCAGCAGTTTAGAGGGAAGCACAGATACGCAGTATTTT. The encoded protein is CASSLEGSTDTQYF.

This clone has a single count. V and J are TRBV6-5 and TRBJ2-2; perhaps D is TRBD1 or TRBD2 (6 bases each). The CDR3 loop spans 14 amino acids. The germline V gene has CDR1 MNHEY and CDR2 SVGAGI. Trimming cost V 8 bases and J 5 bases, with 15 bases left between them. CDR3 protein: CASAPRGLTGELFF. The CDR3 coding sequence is TGTGCCAGCGCACCCAGGGGACTGACCGGGGAGCTGTTTTTT.

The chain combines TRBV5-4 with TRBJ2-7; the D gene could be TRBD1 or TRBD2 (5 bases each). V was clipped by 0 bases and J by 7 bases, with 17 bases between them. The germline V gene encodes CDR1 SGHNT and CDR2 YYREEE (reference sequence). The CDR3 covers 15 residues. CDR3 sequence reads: CASSLGGRAVSEQYF. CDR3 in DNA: TGTGCCAGCAGCTTGGGGGGCAGAGCGGTCTCTGAGCAGTACTTC.

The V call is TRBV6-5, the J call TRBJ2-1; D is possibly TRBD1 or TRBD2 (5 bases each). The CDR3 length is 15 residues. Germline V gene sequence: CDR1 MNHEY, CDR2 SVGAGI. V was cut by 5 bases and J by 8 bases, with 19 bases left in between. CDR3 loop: CASSPPGRDTHEQFF. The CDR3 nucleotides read TGTGCCAGCAGTCCCCCGGGACGCGACACCCATGAGCAGTTCTTC.

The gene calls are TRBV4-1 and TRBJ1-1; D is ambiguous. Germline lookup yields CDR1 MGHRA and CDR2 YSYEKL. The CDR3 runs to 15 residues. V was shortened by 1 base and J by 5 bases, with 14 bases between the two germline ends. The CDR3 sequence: CASSQGGNRLTEAFF. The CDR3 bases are TGCGCCAGCAGCCAAGGAGGGAACCGACTTACTGAAGCTTTCTTT.

The CDR3 spells CASSQTSGSNEQYF. The CDR3 DNA reads TGTGCCAGCTCACAGACTAGCGGGAGCAACGAGCAGTACTTC. This chain connects TRBV18 to TRBJ2-7; TRBD2 matches at 12 bases. V shed 4 bases, J shed 5 bases, and the junction held 3 bases outside the gene matches. The CDR3 covers 14 residues. CDR1 and CDR2 (germline): KGHSH, LQKENI.

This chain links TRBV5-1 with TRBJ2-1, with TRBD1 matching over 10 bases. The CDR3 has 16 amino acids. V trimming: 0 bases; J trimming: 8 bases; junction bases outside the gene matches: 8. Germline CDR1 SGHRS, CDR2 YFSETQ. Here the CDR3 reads CASSLVPGTGVDEQFF. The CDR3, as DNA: TGCGCCAGCAGCTTGGTTCCCGGGACAGGGGTAGATGAGCAGTTCTTC.

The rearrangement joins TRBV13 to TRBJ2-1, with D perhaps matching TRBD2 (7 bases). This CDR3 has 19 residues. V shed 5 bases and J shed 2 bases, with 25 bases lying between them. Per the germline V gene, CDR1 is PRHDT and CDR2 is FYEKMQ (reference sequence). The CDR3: CASSPRDILTSSAYNEQFF. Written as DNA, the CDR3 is TGTGCCAGCAGCCCAAGGGACATCTTGACTAGCTCGGCCTACAATGAGCAGTTCTTC.

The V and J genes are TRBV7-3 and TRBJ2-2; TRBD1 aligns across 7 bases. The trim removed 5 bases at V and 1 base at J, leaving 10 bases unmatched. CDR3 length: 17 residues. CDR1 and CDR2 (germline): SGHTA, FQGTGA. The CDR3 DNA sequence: TGTGCCAGCAGCCTCGGAAGACAGGGCCTGAACACCGGGGAGCTGTTTTTT. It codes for CASSLGRQGLNTGELFF.

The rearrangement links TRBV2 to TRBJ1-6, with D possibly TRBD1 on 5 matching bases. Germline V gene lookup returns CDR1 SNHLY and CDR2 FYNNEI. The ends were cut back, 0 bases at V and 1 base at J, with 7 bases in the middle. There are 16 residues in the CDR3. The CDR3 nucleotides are TGTGCCAGCAGTGAAGCGCGGGGGTCCTATAATTCACCCCTCCACTTT. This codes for CASSEARGSYNSPLHF.

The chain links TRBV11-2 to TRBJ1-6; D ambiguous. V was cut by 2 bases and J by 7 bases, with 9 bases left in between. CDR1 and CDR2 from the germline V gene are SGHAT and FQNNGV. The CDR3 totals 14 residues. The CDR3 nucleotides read TGTGCCAGCAGCTTAATACCAGCAAATTCACCCCTCCACTTT. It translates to CASSLIPANSPLHF.

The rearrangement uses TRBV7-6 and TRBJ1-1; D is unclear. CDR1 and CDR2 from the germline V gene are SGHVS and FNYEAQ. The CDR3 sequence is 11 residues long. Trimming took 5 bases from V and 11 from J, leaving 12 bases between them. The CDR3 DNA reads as TGTGCCAGCAGCCCACACCTGGGGGCTTTCTTT. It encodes CASSPHLGAFF. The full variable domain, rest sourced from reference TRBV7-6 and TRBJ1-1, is GAGVSQSPRYKVTKRGQDVALRCDPISGHVSLYWYRQALGQGPEFLTYFNYEAQQDKSGLPNDRFSAERPEGSISTLTIQRTEQRDSAMYRCASSPHLGAFFGQGTRLTVV.

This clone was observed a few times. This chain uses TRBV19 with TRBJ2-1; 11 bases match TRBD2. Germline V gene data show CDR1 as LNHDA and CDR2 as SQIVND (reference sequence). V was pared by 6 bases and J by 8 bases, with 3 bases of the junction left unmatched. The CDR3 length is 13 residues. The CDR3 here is CASSGLAGDEQFF. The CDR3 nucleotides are TGTGCCAGTAGCGGACTAGCGGGCGATGAGCAGTTCTTC.

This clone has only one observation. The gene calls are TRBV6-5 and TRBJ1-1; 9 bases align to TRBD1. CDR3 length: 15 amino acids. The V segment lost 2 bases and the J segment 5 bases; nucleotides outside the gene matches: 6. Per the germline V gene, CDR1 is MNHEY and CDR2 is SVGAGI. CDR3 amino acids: CASSYGQGTGTEAFF. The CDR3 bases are TGTGCCAGCAGTTACGGACAGGGGACAGGGACTGAAGCTTTCTTT.

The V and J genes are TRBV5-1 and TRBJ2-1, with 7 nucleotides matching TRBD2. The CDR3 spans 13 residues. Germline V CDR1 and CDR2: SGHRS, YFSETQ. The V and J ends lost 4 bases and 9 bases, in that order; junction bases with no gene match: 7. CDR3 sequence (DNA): TGCGCCAGCAGCAGGGGCTGGGAGGGTGAGCAGTTCTTC. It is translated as CASSRGWEGEQFF.

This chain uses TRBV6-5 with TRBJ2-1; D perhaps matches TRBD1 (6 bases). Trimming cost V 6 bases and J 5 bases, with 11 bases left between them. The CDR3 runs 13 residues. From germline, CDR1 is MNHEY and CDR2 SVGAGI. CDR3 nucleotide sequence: TGTGCCAGCAGCCTGACAGGTGACAATGAGCAGTTCTTC. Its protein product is CASSLTGDNEQFF.

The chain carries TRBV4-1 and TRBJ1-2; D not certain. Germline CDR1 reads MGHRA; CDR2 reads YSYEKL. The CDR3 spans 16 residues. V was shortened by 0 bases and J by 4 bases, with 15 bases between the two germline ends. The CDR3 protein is CASSQEEAGKTYGYTF. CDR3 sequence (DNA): TGCGCCAGCAGCCAAGAGGAAGCGGGCAAGACCTATGGCTACACCTTC.

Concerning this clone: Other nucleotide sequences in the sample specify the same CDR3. In DNA form, the CDR3 reads TGTGCCAGCAGTTCGACAGCCTACGAGCAGTACTTC. Translated: CASSSTAYEQYF. This rearrangement joins TRBV6-6 to TRBJ2-7, with D maybe TRBD1 (5 bases). CDR3 length: 12 amino acids. The V gene's germline CDR1 is MNHNY and CDR2 SVGAGI (reference sequence). Trimming removed 4 bases from V and 2 bases from J, with 6 bases in between.

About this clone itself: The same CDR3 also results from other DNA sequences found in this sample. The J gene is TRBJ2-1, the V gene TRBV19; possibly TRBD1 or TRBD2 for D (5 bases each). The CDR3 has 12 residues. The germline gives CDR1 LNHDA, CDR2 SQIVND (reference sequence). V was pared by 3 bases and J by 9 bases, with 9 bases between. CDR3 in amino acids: CASSIGGGEQFF. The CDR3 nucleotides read TGTGCCAGTAGTATTGGGGGTGGTGAGCAGTTCTTC.

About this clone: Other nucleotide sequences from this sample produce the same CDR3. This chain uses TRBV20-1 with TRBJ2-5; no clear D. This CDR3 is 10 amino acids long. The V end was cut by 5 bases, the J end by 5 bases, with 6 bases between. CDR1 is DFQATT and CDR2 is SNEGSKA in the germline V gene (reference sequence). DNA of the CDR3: TGCAGTGCTGCTCGGGAGACCCAGTACTTC. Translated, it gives CSAARETQYF.

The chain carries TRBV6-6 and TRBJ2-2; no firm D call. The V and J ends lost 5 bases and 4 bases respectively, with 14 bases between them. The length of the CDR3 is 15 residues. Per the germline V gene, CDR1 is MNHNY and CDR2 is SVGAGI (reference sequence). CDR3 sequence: CASSDSRAFTGELFF. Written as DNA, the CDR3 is TGTGCCAGCAGTGATTCCCGGGCGTTCACCGGGGAGCTGTTTTTT.

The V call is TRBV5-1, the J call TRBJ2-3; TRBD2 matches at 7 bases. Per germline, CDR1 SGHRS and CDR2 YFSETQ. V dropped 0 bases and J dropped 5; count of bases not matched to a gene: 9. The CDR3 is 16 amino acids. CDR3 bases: TGCGCCAGCAGCTTGGGACTAGCCCCTGGTTTAGATACGCAGTATTTT. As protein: CASSLGLAPGLDTQYF.

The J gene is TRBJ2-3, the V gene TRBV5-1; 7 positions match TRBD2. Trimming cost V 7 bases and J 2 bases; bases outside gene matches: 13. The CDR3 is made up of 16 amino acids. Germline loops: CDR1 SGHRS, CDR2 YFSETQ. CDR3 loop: CASRPVGGDPTDTQYF. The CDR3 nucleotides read TGCGCCAGCCGGCCCGTGGGGGGGGACCCCACAGATACGCAGTATTTT.

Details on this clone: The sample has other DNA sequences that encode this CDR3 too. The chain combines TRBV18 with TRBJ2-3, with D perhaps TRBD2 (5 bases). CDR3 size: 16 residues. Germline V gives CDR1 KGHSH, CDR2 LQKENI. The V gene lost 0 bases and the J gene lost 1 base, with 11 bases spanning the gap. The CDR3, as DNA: TGTGCCAGCTCACCACCAAGCGGACCTCGCACAGATACGCAGTATTTT. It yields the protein CASSPPSGPRTDTQYF.